The next 28 T cell receptor beta chains were all read from a single sample in a study of T cell responses to AZD1222 COVID-19 vaccine. Produced via immunoSEQ multiplex PCR; TCRdb's table is partial and in-frame only. The sample holds 87,000 or so clones; nearly 90% are singletons and the top ten take more than 7.5%. Sequenced material: peripheral blood, taken on day 0 of AZD1222 vaccination. The receptors come from an adult in good health.

Only a few counts were recorded for this clone. The rearrangement uses TRBV4-3 and TRBJ2-3; no firm D call. The V and J ends lost 3 bases and 0 bases respectively, with 4 bases between them. This CDR3 is 13 amino acids long. Per the germline V gene, CDR1 is LGHNA and CDR2 is YSLEER. The CDR3 loop reads CASSHSSTDTQYF. Written as DNA, the CDR3 is TGCGCCAGCAGCCATAGTAGCACAGATACGCAGTATTTT.

This clone was recorded once. The chain carries TRBV5-1 and TRBJ1-1; no definite D call. The CDR3 consists of 11 residues. V was pared by 2 bases and J by 11 bases, with 10 bases between. CDR1 SGHRS and CDR2 YFSETQ come from the germline V gene. CDR3 sequence (DNA): TGCGCCAGCAGCTTTGAGGGCAGGGCTTTCTTT. Amino acids: CASSFEGRAFF. The full variable domain, completed using reference TRBV5-1 and TRBJ1-1, is KAGVTQTPRYLIKTRGQQVTLSCSPISGHRSVSWYQQTPGQGLQFLFEYFSETQRNKGNFPGRFSGRQFSNSRSEMNVSTLELGDSALYLCASSFEGRAFFGQGTRLTVV.

The chain is built from TRBV14 and TRBJ2-3; tentative D call: TRBD2 (6 bases). V lost 0 bases and J 9 bases, leaving 13 bases between the germline ends. Germline V gene lookup returns CDR1 SGHDN and CDR2 FVKESK. This CDR3 has 14 residues. The DNA of the CDR3 is TGTGCCAGCAGCCAAGAGGAACTAGCTGGGACGCAGTATTTT. It encodes CASSQEELAGTQYF.

This chain joins TRBV4-1 and TRBJ1-4; D gene uncertain. V was cut by 3 bases and J by 0 bases, with 8 bases left in between. The CDR3 is 15 residues long. From germline, CDR1 is MGHRA and CDR2 YSYEKL. CDR3 region: CASSHGRPTNEKLFF. Here the CDR3 DNA reads TGCGCCAGCAGCCACGGGAGACCAACTAATGAAAAACTGTTTTTT.

The chain is built from TRBV6-5 and TRBJ2-2, with 8 bases that match TRBD1. This CDR3 region has 13 residues. V dropped 5 bases and J dropped 10; count of bases not matched to a gene: 6. In germline, CDR1 is MNHEY, CDR2 SVGAGI. CDR3 protein: CASSPGQGAELFF. In DNA form, the CDR3 reads TGTGCCAGCAGTCCCGGACAGGGAGCGGAGCTGTTTTTT.

CDR3 DNA: TGCGCCAGCAGCTTTGGCAACACAGATAACTATGGCTACACCTTC. Its protein is CASSFGNTDNYGYTF. This chain links TRBV5-1 with TRBJ1-2; D call uncertain. The CDR3 is 15 amino acids. Germline V CDR1 and CDR2: SGHRS, YFSETQ. Trimming left V 2 bases short and J 1 base short, with 12 bases between.

The V call is TRBV7-9, the J call TRBJ2-2, with 7 bases identical to TRBD2. Germline V gene sequence: CDR1 SEHNR, CDR2 FQNEAQ (reference sequence). Trimming at V came to 5 bases and at J to 0 bases, leaving 9 bases not matched to a gene. This CDR3 is built from 17 residues. The CDR3 spells CASSALVGLANTGELFF. For the CDR3, the DNA is TGTGCCAGCAGCGCGCTCGTAGGACTAGCGAACACCGGGGAGCTGTTTTTT.

This rearrangement joins TRBV11-1 to TRBJ2-7; D remains unclear. Trimming shortened V by 5 bases and J by 7 bases, and 18 bases separated the two germline ends. This CDR3 is built from 14 residues. Germline assignment: CDR1 SGHAT and CDR2 FQDESV (reference sequence). The CDR3 DNA follows: TGTGCCAGCAGCCCCCCCACCGGAAAGGGAGAGCAGTACTTC. Translated, it gives CASSPPTGKGEQYF.

This clone has more than one count but fewer than ten. An end of the junction differs from the germline gene, which may be a read error. This chain links TRBV7-7 with TRBJ2-2; no clear D. The CDR3 totals 13 residues. Looked up from germline, CDR1 is SSHAT and CDR2 is FNYEAQ (reference sequence). The CDR3 sequence: CASSPLYTGELFF. The CDR3 DNA reads TGTGCTAGCAGCCCCCTCTACACCGGGGAGCTGTTTTTT.

The V gene is TRBV7-2, the J gene TRBJ1-1, with a weak D call TRBD1 (6 bases). This CDR3 has 14 amino acids. Trimming stripped 4 bases from V and 4 bases from J, with 13 bases between. Per the germline V gene, CDR1 is SGHTA and CDR2 is FQGNSA. The CDR3 nucleotides read TGTGCCAGCAGCTCACAGGGAACTACCACTGAAGCTTTCTTT. Protein sequence: CASSSQGTTTEAFF.

V is TRBV7-8 and J is TRBJ1-2; D is unclear. V lost 1 base to trimming and J lost 4 bases, with 7 bases between them. Per the germline V gene, CDR1 is SGHVS and CDR2 is FQNEAQ. There are 13 residues in the CDR3. CDR3 protein: CASSLGGFYGYTF. Written as DNA, the CDR3 is TGTGCCAGCAGCTTAGGCGGATTCTATGGCTACACCTTC.

The gene calls are TRBV5-1 and TRBJ2-3; 8 bases match TRBD1. Per germline, CDR1 SGHRS and CDR2 YFSETQ. The CDR3 spans 18 residues. The junction had 14 bases not matched to a gene; V was cut back by 2 bases and J by 3 bases. DNA of the CDR3: TGCGCCAGCAGCTTTGGACAGGGACCTACTAGCACGACAGATACGCAGTATTTT. This sequence encodes CASSFGQGPTSTTDTQYF.

The chain links TRBV7-3 to TRBJ2-3; 8 nucleotides line up with TRBD2. Trimming took 3 bases from V and 5 from J; bases not matched to a gene: 10. The CDR3 is 16 residues long. The V gene's germline CDR1 is SGHTA and CDR2 FQGTGA. The CDR3 protein is CASSLLAGPPGDTQYF. The CDR3 DNA reads as TGTGCCAGCAGCTTGTTAGCGGGGCCCCCGGGAGATACGCAGTATTTT.

Written as DNA, the CDR3 is TGTGCCAGCAGCTCCATACCGGGGTTGGGTAGCACAGATACGCAGTATTTT. Its protein product is CASSSIPGLGSTDTQYF. The chain has TRBV5-5 and TRBJ2-3; maybe TRBD2 (5 bases). V lost 3 bases, J lost 0 bases, and 17 bases lay in between. This CDR3 is built from 17 residues. Germline V gene sequence: CDR1 SGHKS, CDR2 YYEKEE (reference sequence). Full variable domain (outside the CDR3, taken from reference TRBV5-5 and TRBJ2-3): DAGVTQSPTHLIKTRGQQVTLRCSPISGHKSVSWYQQVLGQGPQFIFQYYEKEERGRGNFPDRFSARQFPNYSSELNVNALLLGDSALYLCASSSIPGLGSTDTQYFGPGTRLTVL.

This clone appeared a few times. The gene calls are TRBV29-1 and TRBJ1-4, with D tentatively TRBD1 (6 bases). The germline V gene encodes CDR1 SQVTM and CDR2 ANQGSEA. This CDR3 region has 12 residues. Trimming left V 7 bases short and J 8 bases short, with 14 bases between. This CDR3 is CSAQRGGEKLFF. Written as DNA, the CDR3 is TGCAGCGCTCAAAGAGGGGGGGAAAAACTGTTTTTT. The full variable domain, completed using reference TRBV29-1 and TRBJ1-4, is SAVISQKPSRDICQRGTSLTIQCQVDSQVTMMFWYRQQPGQSLTLIATANQGSEATYESGFVIDKFPISRPNLTFSTLTVSNMSPEDSSIYLCSAQRGGEKLFFGSGTQLSVL.

This chain uses TRBV4-3 with TRBJ1-4; 10 bases map to TRBD1. This CDR3 spans 16 amino acids. Germline V gene lookup returns CDR1 LGHNA and CDR2 YSLEER. J was trimmed by 8 bases and V by 0 bases; bases with no gene match: 6. The CDR3 region has the DNA TGCGCCAGCAGCCAAGAAGGGGGGACAGGGGAGGAAAAACTGTTTTTT. It is translated as CASSQEGGTGEEKLFF.

The chain recombines TRBV29-1 with TRBJ1-2, with unresolved D. The length of the CDR3 is 14 residues. Trimming left V 7 bases short and J 4 bases short, with 19 bases between. CDR1 SQVTM and CDR2 ANQGSEA come from the germline V gene. The CDR3 is CSAHIEDRLYGYTF. The CDR3 bases are TGCAGCGCCCATATAGAGGACCGCCTCTATGGCTACACCTTC.

The chain uses TRBV27 and TRBJ1-5; no clear D. The CDR3 consists of 18 residues. CDR1 is MNHEY, CDR2 SMNVEV, per germline (reference sequence). V was pared by 4 bases and J by 0 bases, with 19 bases between. The CDR3 is CASSSRPLGRNSNQPQHF. In DNA, the CDR3 is TGTGCCAGCAGTTCCAGGCCTCTCGGGAGAAATAGCAATCAGCCCCAGCATTTT.

The chain joins TRBV18 to TRBJ2-3; D remains unclear. V gave up 2 bases and J gave up 0 bases, with 9 bases separating them. Looked up from germline, CDR1 is KGHSH and CDR2 is LQKENI. This CDR3 region has 15 residues. The CDR3 nucleotides are TGTGCCAGCTCACCATTAAAGGGTAGCACAGATACGCAGTATTTT. It yields the protein CASSPLKGSTDTQYF.

This CDR3 is CASSYSGTGSDTQYF. CDR3 sequence (DNA): TGTGCCAGCAGTTACTCCGGGACAGGGTCGGATACGCAGTATTTT. The chain recombines TRBV6-6 with TRBJ2-3; 9 bases fit TRBD1. V shed 0 bases and J 6 bases; nucleotides not matched to a gene: 4. The germline CDR1 and CDR2 sequences are MNHNY and SVGAGI (reference sequence). The length of the CDR3 is 15 residues.

CDR3 in amino acids: CAWSGQTGRLSNQPQHF. CDR3 DNA sequence: TGTGCCTGGAGTGGACAAACGGGACGGCTAAGCAATCAGCCCCAGCATTTT. The V and J genes are TRBV30 and TRBJ1-5; D may be TRBD1 (5 bases). The CDR3 runs to 17 residues. CDR1 and CDR2 (germline): GTSNPN, SVGIG (reference sequence). V was pared by 1 base and J by 1 base, with 17 bases between. Full variable domain (missing parts from reference TRBV30 and TRBJ1-5): SQTIHQWPATLVQPVGSPLSLECTVEGTSNPNLYWYRQAAGRGLQLLFYSVGIGQISSEVPQNLSASRPQDRQFILSSKKLLLSDSGFYLCAWSGQTGRLSNQPQHFGDGTRLSIL.

A single count supports this clone. This sequence joins TRBV6-2 or TRBV6-3 and TRBJ1-2, with D tentatively TRBD1 (5 bases). This CDR3 is 13 amino acids long. The germline V and J ends were trimmed by 6 bases and 6 bases, with 14 bases remaining between them. Germline-derived CDR1 and CDR2 are MNHEY and SVGEGT. The CDR3 DNA is TGTGCCAGCAGCGAACTGGGGGGTCATGGCTACACCTTC. Its translation: CASSELGGHGYTF.

V is TRBV7-2 and J is TRBJ2-7; 8 nucleotides match TRBD1. V lost 6 bases and J lost 5; bases outside the gene matches: 12. There are 15 residues in the CDR3. Germline V gene lookup returns CDR1 SGHTA and CDR2 FQGNSA. The CDR3 bases are TGTGCCAGCAGAGAGAACCCCGGACAGGGAGACGAGCAGTACTTC. Protein product: CASRENPGQGDEQYF.

The chain carries TRBV7-2 and TRBJ2-1; 10 nucleotides align to TRBD2. CDR1 and CDR2 (germline): SGHTA, FQGNSA. V trimming: 4 bases; J trimming: 7 bases; junction bases outside the gene matches: 7. The CDR3 length is 15 residues. The CDR3 loop is CASSSERGGWNEQFF. The DNA for the CDR3 is TGTGCCAGCAGCTCCGAGCGGGGGGGCTGGAATGAGCAGTTCTTC.

The rearrangement links TRBV2 to TRBJ2-1, with a tentative D call TRBD2 (6 bases). Germline V gene data show CDR1 as SNHLY and CDR2 as FYNNEI. Trimming removed 11 bases from V and 0 bases from J, with 11 bases in between. CDR3 length: 13 amino acids. The CDR3 sequence is CAGGINSYNEQFF. CDR3 sequence (DNA): TGTGCCGGAGGGATAAACTCCTACAATGAGCAGTTCTTC.

This clone was seen a few times. The chain joins TRBV6-5 to TRBJ1-3; D possibly corresponds to TRBD1 (6 bases). CDR1 is MNHEY, CDR2 SVGAGI, per germline. This CDR3 contains 14 residues. Between the trimmed V and J ends, which lost 7 bases and 6 bases, there was a span of 16 bases. This chain's CDR3 is CASTPRGPENTIYF. The CDR3 DNA sequence: TGTGCCAGCACTCCTCGGGGGCCCGAAAACACCATATATTTT.

The chain's CDR3 is CASSLRDDNQPQHF. The CDR3 DNA reads TGTGCCAGCAGCCTCCGGGACGACAATCAGCCCCAGCATTTT. V usage is TRBV3-1 (or the pseudogene TRBV3-2) and J usage is TRBJ1-5; a possible D gene is TRBD1 (5 bases). The CDR3 is 14 amino acids. CDR1 LGHDT and CDR2 YNNKEL come from the germline V gene (reference sequence). V lost 4 bases to trimming and J lost 3 bases, with 10 bases between them.

The chain links TRBV2 to TRBJ2-1; 12 bases agree with TRBD2. Unmatched junction bases numbered 0, after V lost 1 base and J lost 5 bases. CDR3 length: 15 residues. Germline values: CDR1 SNHLY, CDR2 FYNNEI. This chain's CDR3 is CASSEGLAGDNEQFF. DNA of the CDR3: TGTGCCAGCAGTGAAGGACTAGCGGGGGACAATGAGCAGTTCTTC.